This TCR beta chain was retrieved from a study of T cell changes during pregnancy in multiple sclerosis. The table came from immunoSEQ multiplex PCR; TCRdb's copy has only in-frame clones and leaves some out. The sample has around 80,000 clones, around 90% seen once. This CDR3 spans 12 amino acids. The ends were cut back, 10 bases at V and 4 bases at J, with 10 bases in the middle. Germline V CDR1 and CDR2: MDHEN, SYDVKM. The sample was peripheral blood, taken before pregnancy. The rearrangement links TRBV28 to TRBJ1-4; D is ambiguous. The receptor comes from a female donor with multiple sclerosis, enrolled in a pregnancy study. This chain's CDR3 is CATAFSNEKLFF. In nucleotides, the CDR3 is TGTGCCACCGCTTTTAGTAATGAAAAACTGTTTTTT.